This T cell receptor (beta chain) is drawn from a study of response to subunit inactivated influenza vaccine. Study-wide results and limits: The authors offered the suggestion that each seasonal influenza vaccination recruits few new T cells.

The CDR3 is 13 amino acids. Trimming cost V 0 bases and J 7 bases, with 10 bases left between them. CDR1 SGHDT and CDR2 YYEEEE come from the germline V gene. As concerns this clonotype: The antigen is not known.

TCRdb independently ran MiXCR on the RT-PCR reads; one entry per CDR3 protein. Found here are over 150,000 distinct CDR3 sequences, roughly 10% of them singletons; the top ten hold around 12%. This receptor was identified in a man in his forties or fifties who received an inactivated influenza vaccine. V is TRBV5-6 and J is TRBJ1-1, with a possible D match to TRBD1 (5 bases). The starting material was non-naive T cells sorted from PBMCs, obtained roughly 47 days after vaccination. CDR3 DNA: TGTGCCAGCAGCTTGGACCCGGGGGTTGAAGCTTTCTTT. This sequence encodes CASSLDPGVEAFF.